This entry features one T cell receptor (beta chain) sequence. The antigen it binds to is not known. The sample holds no much larger clone one base away, and base qualities are not on file. Stable vitiligo was defined as no change in lesions over the previous 6 months. To count as stable, patients also needed to show no confetti depigmentation, which is a clinical sign of active vitiligo. Any patient who had received treatment in the previous three months was excluded. PBMCs were isolated from heparinized blood by Ficoll density gradient centrifugation and were subsequently flash-frozen. TCR beta chains were amplified from genomic DNA with the immunoSEQ hsTCRB kit. Sequencing of TCR beta libraries was performed on an Illumina MiSeq instrument by the immunoSEQ service. The paper's data handling went like this. The immunoSEQ Analyzer was used to analyze the repertoire data. TCRdb carries this immuneACCESS record with in-frame sequences only. Its versions omit some clonotypes, under half of them owing to an unresolved V gene in the studies checked, with the rest unexplained. For V, J and clone size, that table is used; D and trimming come from the DNA. The sample table shows 70,000 to 75,000 clones, and approximately 91% are seen once. The ten biggest clones cover just under 5% of the sample.

This specimen comes from a study of resident and recirculating memory T cells in vitiligo (dated by TCRdb to about 2018). Background for the entire study: For TCR beta sequencing, epidermis was obtained by shave biopsy from two lesional and two nonlesional sites, and PBMCs were also collected, from each of a few stable vitiligo patients. Human TCR beta sequencing was used to test whether specific clones in lesional vitiligo skin differed from clones in nonlesional skin and blood. Samples were homogenized without cell sorting just before genomic DNA extraction with the Qiagen DNeasy Blood & Tissue Kit.

Overall study results and their limits: TCR sequences were not conserved across biopsy sites or patients, suggesting that different T cell clones infiltrate different lesions, described as private specificity. No unique dominant TCR clone was detected, and clonality varied among vitiligo lesions. Mechanistic studies in the future are needed to assess how much the detected T cell clones and the human Trm pools versus Tcm pools each contribute. Even within a single patient, overlap and correlation analysis found no significant repertoire overlap between any biopsies apart from each lesion compared with itself.

The CDR3 measures 17 amino acids from cysteine to phenylalanine. The only DNA kept is the CDR3, 51 bases in frame from the first base. V ends up 3 bases short and J 6 bases short, with an unmatched junction base count of 14. CDR1 is given as KGHSH and CDR2 as LQKENI, both from the germline V gene. The sequence was collected from a male donor with vitiligo. The receptor chain draws on TRBV18 and TRBJ2-3; TRBD2 agrees with 8 junctional bases. Sequences were obtained from blood. The CDR3 sequence is CASSPNGGAFIGDTQYF. In nucleotide form, the sequence is TGTGCCAGCTCACCCAACGGGGGGGCATTTATTGGGGATACGCAGTATTTT.